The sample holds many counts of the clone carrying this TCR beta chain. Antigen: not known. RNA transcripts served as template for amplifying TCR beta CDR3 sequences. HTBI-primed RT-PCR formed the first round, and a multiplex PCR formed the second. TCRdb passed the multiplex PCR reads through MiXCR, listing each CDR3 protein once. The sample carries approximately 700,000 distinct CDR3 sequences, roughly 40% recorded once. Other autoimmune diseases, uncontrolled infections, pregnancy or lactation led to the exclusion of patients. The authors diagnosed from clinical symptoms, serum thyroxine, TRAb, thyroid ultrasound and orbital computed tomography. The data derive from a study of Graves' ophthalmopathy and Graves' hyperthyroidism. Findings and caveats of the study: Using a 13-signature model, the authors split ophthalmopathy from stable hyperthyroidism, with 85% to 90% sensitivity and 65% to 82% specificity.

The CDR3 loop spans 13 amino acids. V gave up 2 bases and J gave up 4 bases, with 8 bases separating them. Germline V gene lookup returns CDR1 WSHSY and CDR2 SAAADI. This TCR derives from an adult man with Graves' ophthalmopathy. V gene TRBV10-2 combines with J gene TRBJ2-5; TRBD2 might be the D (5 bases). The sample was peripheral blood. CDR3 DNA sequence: TGCGCCAGCAGTGAGCTTGGAGGAGAGACCCAGTACTTC. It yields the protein CASSELGGETQYF.